One and the same sample provided the 8 T cell receptor beta chains below, sequenced in a study of blood T cell repertoires in COVID-19. Generated by immunoSEQ multiplex PCR, the TCRdb table keeps only in-frame clones and is missing some. This sample has approximately 180,000 clones, with around 83% found just once. Sample: PBMCs or T cells enriched from blood (not recorded which). The receptors originated from a man in his forties or fifties who had recovered from COVID-19.

The V and J genes are TRBV5-1 and TRBJ1-4; D remains unclear. V lost 0 bases and J 3 bases, leaving 6 bases between the germline ends. The CDR3 has 14 amino acids. CDR1 is SGHRS and CDR2 is YFSETQ in the germline V gene. As DNA, the CDR3 is TGCGCCAGCAGCTTGGCGCAGTCTAATGAAAAACTGTTTTTT. Translated: CASSLAQSNEKLFF.

The rearrangement links TRBV30 to TRBJ2-3; TRBD2 aligns across 8 bases. The V segment lost 3 bases and the J segment 1 base; nucleotides outside the gene matches: 9. Germline values: CDR1 GTSNPN, CDR2 SVGIG (reference sequence). The CDR3 totals 16 residues. The CDR3 reads CAWSLLGRGGTDTQYF. CDR3 in DNA: TGTGCCTGGAGCCTCCTTGGGCGGGGGGGCACAGATACGCAGTATTTT.

This CDR3 is CASSPRGSLDTQYF. For the CDR3, the DNA is TGTGCCAGCAGCCCCCGAGGAAGCCTAGATACGCAGTATTTT. The chain is built from TRBV5-4 and TRBJ2-3; D is unclear. CDR3 length: 14 amino acids. Germline CDR1 SGHNT, CDR2 YYREEE (reference sequence). V lost 4 bases and J 5 bases, leaving 14 bases between the germline ends.

The chain is built from TRBV3-1 (or the pseudogene TRBV3-2) and TRBJ1-3; D is perhaps TRBD1 (6 bases). CDR1 is LGHDT and CDR2 is YNNKEL in the germline V gene (reference sequence). The CDR3 sequence is 17 residues long. The ends were cut back, 1 base at V and 0 bases at J, with 13 bases in the middle. The chain's CDR3 is CASSQVYRDHSGNTIYF. Written as DNA, the CDR3 is TGTGCCAGCAGCCAAGTTTACAGGGACCACTCTGGAAACACCATATATTTT.

The chain links TRBV7-3 to TRBJ2-1, with 10 bases identical to TRBD2. Germline-derived CDR1 and CDR2 are SGHTA and FQGTGA. CDR3 length equals 15 residues. V dropped 3 bases and J dropped 7; count of bases not matched to a gene: 6. CDR3 protein: CASSFQRGGFNEQFF. CDR3 bases: TGTGCCAGCAGCTTTCAGCGGGGGGGATTTAATGAGCAGTTCTTC.

The chain has TRBV5-5 and TRBJ1-5, with TRBD1 identical over 7 bases. With V trimmed by 4 bases and J by 5 bases, 9 bases remained unmatched. The length of the CDR3 is 15 residues. The germline V gene encodes CDR1 SGHKS and CDR2 YYEKEE (reference sequence). CDR3 DNA: TGTGCCAGCAGCCCCCGGGACAGATCTTATCAGCCCCAGCATTTT. It is translated as CASSPRDRSYQPQHF.

This chain links TRBV5-1 with TRBJ1-6; D is undetermined. The germline V gene has CDR1 SGHRS and CDR2 YFSETQ. Between the trimmed V and J ends, which lost 3 bases and 7 bases, there was a span of 14 bases. The CDR3 sequence is 15 residues long. The CDR3 sequence is CASSYSVARNSPLHF. The CDR3 DNA reads as TGCGCCAGCAGCTACTCCGTCGCGCGCAATTCACCCCTCCACTTT.

This clone was recorded a few times. V and J are TRBV19 and TRBJ2-5; weak D call: TRBD2 (7 bases). Between the trimmed V and J ends, which lost 1 base and 1 base, there was a span of 16 bases. The CDR3 extends over 17 amino acids. Per germline, CDR1 LNHDA and CDR2 SQIVND (reference sequence). This chain's CDR3 is CASSIGGASGPQETQYF. The CDR3 nucleotides are TGTGCCAGTAGTATAGGGGGGGCTAGCGGACCCCAAGAGACCCAGTACTTC.